This section outlines one T cell receptor (beta chain) sequence together with its context. Germline CDR1 reads SGHRS; CDR2 reads YFSETQ. The CDR3 has 15 residues. The trim removed 4 bases at V and 2 bases at J, leaving 6 bases unmatched. These data belong to a study of technical replicates of blood from a handful of donors. The assay was immunoSEQ multiplex PCR, and TCRdb's table has in-frame clones only and misses some. The sample consists of around 72,000 clones, 75% to 95% of them appearing once. This chain links TRBV5-1 with TRBJ2-5; 9 bases are a match to TRBD2. The TCR comes from a human donor in good health. Some clones in this sample may be carry-over from other donors' samples. Sequences were obtained from T cells isolated from PBMCs. The CDR3 sequence: CASSRVAGVQETQYF. The CDR3, as DNA: TGCGCCAGCAGCCGCGTAGCGGGAGTTCAAGAGACCCAGTACTTC.